This T cell receptor beta chain is from a study of cytomegalovirus exposure and HLA in healthy donors listed by TCRdb under 2017. Background for the entire study: An earlier analysis of a few hundred of the donors reported around 280 Gb of sequence data and around 120 million unique TCR beta sequences obtained from approximately 180 million T cells. About 300 gigabases of sequencing data and approximately 84 million unique TCR sequences were included in an early release covering around 600 HLA-typed donors. The genetic ancestry cluster associated with self-reported Caucasian donors included over 80% of the 300 to 450 genotyped donors. The study aimed to test whether signatures of past pathogen exposure could be identified by cataloging public T cell receptors. The study used immunosequencing to profile the T cell repertoires of around 600 subjects and linked those repertoires to cytomegalovirus serostatus. In addition to the first cohort of 666 subjects, a separate validation cohort of 130 or so different subjects was used. High-throughput TCR immunosequencing, statistical association of individual TCRs with disease status, and machine learning were combined to predict cytomegalovirus infection status. To study patterns of TCR occurrence, a later analysis re-analyzed previously published TCR beta repertoires from around 700 donors and added high-resolution HLA genotyping. In the later analysis, no new phenotypic data were used to find candidate immune exposures; instead, reliance was placed on TCR beta sequences and their occurrence across donors. In an earlier analysis of 587 of the donors, high-throughput TCR beta sequencing was used to judge whether each TCR beta V gene segment behaved as functional or pseudogenic. Donor age, sex, ethnicity and CMV serostatus were compiled alongside the repertoire data. A later genetic analysis took genome-wide SNP genotypes for about 55% of the 666 donors and used that subset as a discovery cohort. Every discovery cohort repertoire had been produced on one sequencing platform. Class I and class II HLA loci were covered by the typing at four-digit resolution. Typing coverage varied by locus: roughly 629-640 donors for A, B, C, DRB1 and DQB1; some 520 for DQA1; over 600 for DPA1; around 490 for DPB1. Roughly 5 DR-DQ haplotypes were treated as single units for association and clustering because of strong linkage in the cohort. Among around 400 genotyped donors of the cohort, an average of approximately 230,000 unique TCR beta nucleotide sequences were sequenced per donor, about a sixth of them non-productive.

In the case of this clone: Its binding antigen is unknown. No qualities accompany the bases; no much larger clone lies one base away.

The CDR3, cysteine through phenylalanine, is 15 amino acids long. Solely the CDR3 DNA is kept, with 45 bases framed from the first base. From V the trimming removes 3 bases and from J it removes 3 bases, while the gene matches leave 10 bases of the junction unaccounted for. From the germline V gene, CDR1 is SQVTM and CDR2 is ANQGSEA. The cohort was made up of approximately 670 healthy bone marrow donors. All cohort members were sampled while nominally healthy, although unrecorded immune exposures were likely present. The donor was CMV seronegative and belonged to the group of over 350 seronegative cohort members. A peripheral blood sample was provided by each donor, and peripheral blood mononuclear cells were used for TCR beta sequencing. The Qiagen DNeasy Blood Extraction Kit was used to extract genomic DNA from the blood cell samples. Study-level results and caveats: The study listed 150 to 200 TCR beta chains as associated with cytomegalovirus. A later genetic analysis reported fewer N-insertions in productive TCRs among donors in an Asian-associated ancestry cluster than the roughly 670-donor mean. Presence/absence analyses assumed roughly uniform sequencing depth across donors, an assumption that may not hold. The classifier was reported to diagnose cytomegalovirus status with high specificity and sensitivity in both the original and validation cohorts. Some IMGT-functional V segments, including TRBV6-2 and TRBV6-3, could not be distinguished by the 87-base-pair reads and were therefore excluded. It was suggested by the authors that the approach could potentially be generalized to other disease states and immunological phenotypes. In this cohort, only TCR beta chains were sequenced, and detectable features were limited by the absence of alpha or paired-chain data. Correlated functional status among segregating V segments might reflect linkage disequilibrium, but an unknown experimental factor could not be ruled out. Most TCR sequences were observed very rarely across donors, whereas some public TCRs were present in many individuals. A further reported finding was that TCR beta sequences accurately predicted the HLA-A and HLA-B alleles for most subjects in the first cohort. According to a later analysis, TCR association rates differed among HLA loci, with DRB1 alleles showing the most associated TCRs and HLA-C alleles showing the fewest. Strong co-occurrence of HLA alleles, especially DR and DQ, made assigning TCR associations to individual alleles difficult. Because HLA typing was unavailable for some donors at each locus, only the typed subset was used in association tests. About 15 rarely observed V segments, including chromosome 9 orphons, were excluded from the earlier analysis of several hundred of the donors because counts were too low. In vitro tests confirmed that a few of the cytomegalovirus-associated TCR beta chains recognize cytomegalovirus antigens. A later analysis found that most CMV-associated TCR beta chains appeared HLA-restricted, with HLA associations seemingly driven largely by CMV exposure. A later analysis found that HLA-associated TCR beta chains were more clonally expanded and had lower generation probabilities than equally common non-associated chains. Specific HLA alleles were associated with 15,000 to 20,000 TCR beta sequences at a false discovery rate of 0.05 in a later analysis. In an earlier analysis of some 500 of the donors, most TCR beta V segments were observed in productive rearrangements about 87% or about 30% of the time, broadly matching IMGT annotations. CMV serostatus was the only immune exposure information available for the cohort. Several of the top co-occurrence clusters appeared to be linked to parvovirus B19, influenza, CMV and Epstein-Barr virus, according to a later analysis. An association between a missense DCLRE1C variant and V-gene and J-gene trimming of TCR beta chains was found in a later genetic analysis and replicated in an independent cohort. A cluster of highly shared sequence variants was judged likely to be a technical artifact of the sequencing pipeline.

The library relied on the immunoSEQ multiplex PCR assay. The multiplex PCR relied on a mix of 60 forward primers for TCR Vbeta segments and 13 reverse primers for TCR Jbeta segments. The CDR3 region of rearranged TCR beta genes was amplified from genomic DNA by a multiplex PCR assay. Amplified TCR beta libraries were sequenced as 87-base-pair reads on the Illumina HiSeq System. For the original study's pipeline: A later analysis tallied 75 million to 85 million unique TCR beta chains across the roughly 610 repertoires, and roughly 11 million of those chains were shared by two or more donors. A nearest-neighbor algorithm error-corrected the raw reads and collapsed the reads into unique sequences, merging closely related sequences to remove PCR and sequencing errors. CDR3 sequences were aligned to IMGT reference sequences to assign V, D and J gene segments. For a sequence to be retained, at least a six-nucleotide match to both a V gene segment and a J gene segment was required. Rearrangements were classified as productive when the CDR3 lacked stop codons and remained in frame with V and J, and all other rearrangements were classified as non-productive. Following IMGT convention, CDR3 was defined as the stretch from the second conserved V-encoded cysteine up to the conserved J-encoded phenylalanine. The earlier analysis of some 540 of the donors excluded any sequence lacking an unambiguous match to a single V gene segment. An earlier analysis of a few hundred of the donors called V segments functional above 56.7% productive rearrangements and segregating when the between-donor standard deviation exceeded 5%. A statistical classification framework was developed to diagnose cytomegalovirus status using the catalog of TCR beta chain sequences. In a later analysis, TCR nucleotide sequences were compared against IMGT/GENE-DB human TR gene sequences so that V and J genes could be assigned. In a later analysis, CDR3 sequences and most-parsimonious VDJ recombination scenarios were assigned using the TCRdist pipeline. In a later analysis, every TCR beta chain was defined by the combination of its CDR3 amino acid sequence and its V-gene family, and reads without a unique V-gene family were dropped. To address suspected cross-contamination and a sequencing artifact, a later analysis removed around 600 highly shared, low-generation-probability nucleotide sequences. In a later analysis, a clonal expansion index for each public chain was calculated from normalized within-repertoire ranks of inferred template counts. Generation probabilities in a later analysis came from a VDJ recombination model fitted to out-of-frame rearrangements, and those results were checked against IGoR. In a later analysis, hypergeometric tests were used to score TCR-TCR, TCR-HLA and TCR-CMV co-occurrence, with a repertoire-size bias correction applied to TCR pairs. To estimate false discovery rates, a later analysis permuted the HLA or CMV assignments 20 times. A later analysis grouped co-occurring TCRs with DBSCAN, adding TCRdist sequence similarity when clustering within HLA-allele-positive subsets. Repertoires with fewer than 30,000 or more than 120,000 public chains were left out of co-occurrence clustering, as were about 5 repertoires with anomalous nucleotide sharing. TCRdb's version of the immuneACCESS table is confined to in-frame rearrangements and falls short of the full clone set. An unresolved V gene accounts for under half of the shortfall where checked; the remainder is of unknown origin. V and J calls and clone size come straight from that table; D and trimming were deduced from the DNA. For this sample there are some 190,000 clones; over 75% appear just once. Approximately 1.8% of the sample belongs to the ten largest clones.

The sequenced sample was PBMCs. The chain is assembled from TRBV29-1 and TRBJ1-2, and TRBD1 matches 7 of the central bases. The sequence came from a man aged 18 to 29 in good health and CMV-seronegative. The CDR3 corresponds to CSVDSDRDPDYGYTF. The DNA sequence reads TGCAGCGTTGACTCAGACAGGGACCCTGACTATGGCTACACCTTC.